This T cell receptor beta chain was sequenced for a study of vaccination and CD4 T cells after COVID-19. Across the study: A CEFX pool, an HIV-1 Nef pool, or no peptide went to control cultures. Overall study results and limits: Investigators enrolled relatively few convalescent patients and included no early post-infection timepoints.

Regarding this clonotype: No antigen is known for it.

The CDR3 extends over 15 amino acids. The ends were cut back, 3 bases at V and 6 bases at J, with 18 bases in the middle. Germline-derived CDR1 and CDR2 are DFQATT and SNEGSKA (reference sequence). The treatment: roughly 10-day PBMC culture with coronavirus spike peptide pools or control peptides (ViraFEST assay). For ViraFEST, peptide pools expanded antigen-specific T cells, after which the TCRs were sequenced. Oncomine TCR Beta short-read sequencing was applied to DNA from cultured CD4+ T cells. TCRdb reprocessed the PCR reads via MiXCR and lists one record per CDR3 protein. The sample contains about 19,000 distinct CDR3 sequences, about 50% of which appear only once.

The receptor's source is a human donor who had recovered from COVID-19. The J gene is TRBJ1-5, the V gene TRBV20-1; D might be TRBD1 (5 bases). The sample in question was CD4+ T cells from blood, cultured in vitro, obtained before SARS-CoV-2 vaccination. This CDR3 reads CSARPRGRSGQPQHF. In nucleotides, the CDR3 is TGCAGTGCTAGGCCGCGGGGGAGGTCGGGTCAGCCCCAGCATTTT.